This T cell receptor (beta chain) came from a study of OX40 agonist ivuxolimab in advanced cancers. Background on the whole study: The costimulatory receptor OX40 (CD134) was targeted by ivuxolimab, a fully human IgG2 agonistic monoclonal antibody. The purpose of peripheral TCRbeta sequencing was to test whether ivuxolimab changed TCR sequence diversity and led to clonal T-cell expansion. In the dose-escalation cohort, roughly 80% of patients were male, and the mean age was about 55 years, with a range of 23 to 79. Intravenous ivuxolimab was administered to patients every 2 weeks at six dose levels: 0.01, 0.1, 0.3, 1.5, 3 and 10 mg/kg. The paper reports the monotherapy dose-escalation portion (N of about 47 patients) of the phase I ivuxolimab trial. Of the approximately 54 patients in dose escalation, about 20 had hepatocellular carcinoma, around 15 had melanoma, 9 had renal cell carcinoma and 9 had head and neck cancer. Partial responses were achieved by three dose-escalation patients, of whom one had hepatocellular carcinoma and two had cutaneous melanoma. Patients were allowed to have had prior anti-PD-1, anti-PD-L1 or anti-CTLA-4 therapy, and around 40% of the dose-escalation patients had previously received checkpoint inhibitors. What the research found in general, with its limitations: Antigen specificity was not determined for the clonally expanded peripheral T cells. In the 0.1-3.0 mg/kg groups, partial responders had among the lowest normalized peripheral clonal expansion, particularly in CD8+ T cells. Clonal expansion of both CD4+ and CD8+ blood T cells was observed from baseline to week 6 at doses 0.1 to 3.0 mg/kg. Low levels of normalized T-cell clonal expansion were also seen in some patients who did not respond. After ivuxolimab, expanded clones were on average more numerous among CD8+ T cells than among CD4+ T cells.

Taken from the germline V gene, the CDR1 and CDR2 loops are SGHRS and YFSETQ. The CDR3 has 16 amino acids, counting the end cysteine and phenylalanine. Only the CDR3 DNA stays, 48 bases, in frame from base 1. Trimmed from V: 4 bases; trimmed from J: 3 bases; junction bases lacking a gene match: 10. Patients with a history of autoimmune disease or receiving systemic immunosuppression were excluded from the trial. In every dose cohort, peripheral blood was drawn for TCR sequencing at baseline, cycle 4 day 1, and cycle 7 day 1. The samples were drawn from a first-in-human, open-label, multicenter phase I dose-escalation trial of ivuxolimab. The trial enrolled adults with locally advanced or metastatic head and neck squamous cell, hepatocellular, melanoma or renal cell carcinoma. Before TCR sequencing, CD4+ T cells and CD8+ T cells were sorted from peripheral blood as separate populations. Genomic DNA was extracted from sorted cells for sequencing of the TCRbeta CDR3 region. The immunoSEQ Assay was used for sequencing of TCRbeta CDR3 regions. The clones in this table, taken by TCRdb from immuneACCESS, are in-frame only. Not every clone is retained; where verified, under half of the shortfall comes from an unresolved V gene, and the cause of the rest is unknown. The sample records tens of thousands of clones, 85% of which are singletons. The ten biggest clones cover roughly 2.5% of the sample.

This clone was seen just once. There is no known antigen for this receptor. No much larger clonotype is one base removed from it; base qualities were not supplied. The sequence came from an adult with an advanced solid tumor such as melanoma, head and neck, liver or kidney cancer. The chain links TRBV5-1 with TRBJ2-3; the junction holds 8 bases that match TRBD1. Sequencing used CD4+ or CD8+ T cells sorted from blood, obtained in a trial of the OX40 agonist ivuxolimab. The DNA reads as follows: TGCGCCAGCAGCCTTGGTGGGACAGGAGAGACAGATACGCAGTATTTT. This encodes CASSLGGTGETDTQYF.